This is a list of T cell receptor beta chains from one sample in a study of blood T cell repertoires in COVID-19. Data came from immunoSEQ multiplex PCR; TCRdb stores just in-frame clones and leaves some out. In the table there are some 220,000 clones, 60% to 85% of which are singletons. The sample comprised peripheral blood. These receptors all stem from a woman between 70 and 85 years old with acute or convalescent COVID-19. Each CDR3 is given with its conserved first and last residue. The order of the fields is CDR3 DNA, CDR3 protein, J gene, clone size, V gene, D gene. The D gene is left open where the match is weak. The size entry is marked missing in some rows and otherwise reads once, few, many or a size class.

DNA: TGTGCCAGCAGTGACCCGAGACAGGGGGCGCGAGAAGGCTACACCTTC
CDR3: CASSDPRQGAREGYTF
J: TRBJ1-2
size: -
V: TRBV2
D: TRBD1

DNA: TGTGCCAGTAGTATACACCGGGAGGCCGGGGAGCTGTTTTTT
CDR3: CASSIHREAGELFF
J: TRBJ2-2
size: -
V: TRBV19
D: TRBD2

DNA: TGTGCCAGCAGCGTACAAGAGCTGTTTTTT
CDR3: CASSVQELFF
J: TRBJ2-2
size: -
V: TRBV7-9
D: -

DNA: TGTGCCAGCAGCGTCGGTGTCTCCGGGGAGCTGTTTTTT
CDR3: CASSVGVSGELFF
J: TRBJ2-2
size: -
V: TRBV9
D: -

DNA: TGTGCCAGTAGTCTACGGGGGGTTAATAGAGATACGCAGTATTTT
CDR3: CASSLRGVNRDTQYF
J: TRBJ2-3
size: -
V: TRBV19
D: TRBD2

DNA: TGCGCCAGCAGAACGGGTGGACACAGAGAAGCTTTCTTT
CDR3: CASRTGGHREAFF
J: TRBJ1-1
size: -
V: TRBV5-1
D: -

DNA: TGTGCCAGCAGTGGTCCGCGGGGTAACTATGGCTACACCTTC
CDR3: CASSGPRGNYGYTF
J: TRBJ1-2
size: -
V: TRBV28
D: -

DNA: TGTGCCAGCAGCCCAGAACAGGGGCGGCCCTACGAGCAGTACTTC
CDR3: CASSPEQGRPYEQYF
J: TRBJ2-7
size: -
V: TRBV3-1/TRBV3-2
D: TRBD1

DNA: TGTGCCAGCAGCCAAGGGACAGGGCGGAACACTGAAGCTTTCTTT
CDR3: CASSQGTGRNTEAFF
J: TRBJ1-1
size: -
V: TRBV14
D: TRBD1

DNA: TGTGCCAGCAGCGCCCTGACATTGGGGGGGAGGAGGGGAGGCTCCAATGAGCAGTTCTTC
CDR3: CASSALTLGGRRGGSNEQFF
J: TRBJ2-1
size: -
V: TRBV9
D: TRBD2

DNA: TGTGCCAGCTCACCACCGTATTGGGGGGAGTATAGGAACACTGAAGCTTTCTTT
CDR3: CASSPPYWGEYRNTEAFF
J: TRBJ1-1
size: -
V: TRBV18
D: -

DNA: TGTGCCAGCGCCCCCAGCGGGGGGGTCACAGATACGCAGTATTTT
CDR3: CASAPSGGVTDTQYF
J: TRBJ2-3
size: -
V: TRBV27
D: TRBD2

DNA: TGTGCCAGCAGCTTAGGGGGACTAGCGGGGACGCACAACACAGATACGCAGTATTTT
CDR3: CASSLGGLAGTHNTDTQYF
J: TRBJ2-3
size: -
V: TRBV7-2
D: TRBD2

DNA: TGCGCCCCCAGCCGCGGGGGGGCTAGCACAGATACGCAGTATTTT
CDR3: CAPSRGGASTDTQYF
J: TRBJ2-3
size: few
V: TRBV4-1
D: TRBD2

DNA: TGTGCCAGCAGCCGAGGGGGTGCCACCGGGGAGCTGTTTTTT
CDR3: CASSRGGATGELFF
J: TRBJ2-2
size: -
V: TRBV3-1/TRBV3-2
D: -

DNA: TGTGCCAGCAGTTACTCGAAAGGGATAGGGGGTTCACCCCTCCACTTT
CDR3: CASSYSKGIGGSPLHF
J: TRBJ1-6
size: -
V: TRBV6-5
D: -

DNA: TGTGCCAGCAGCTTGACAGCAGCAGAGACCCAGTACTTC
CDR3: CASSLTAAETQYF
J: TRBJ2-5
size: once
V: TRBV5-6
D: -

DNA: TGCAGTGCTACAATCAATGAGCAGTTCTTC
CDR3: CSATINEQFF
J: TRBJ2-1
size: once
V: TRBV20-1
D: -

DNA: TGTGCCAGCAGCCACCACCCGGGCTACAATGAGCAGTTCTTC
CDR3: CASSHHPGYNEQFF
J: TRBJ2-1
size: -
V: TRBV7-9
D: -

DNA: TGTGCCAGCAGCTTGACTAGCACATACAATGAGCAGTTCTTC
CDR3: CASSLTSTYNEQFF
J: TRBJ2-1
size: -
V: TRBV13
D: TRBD2

DNA: TGTGCCAGTACTGAGCGGGGGAATGAGCAGTTCTTC
CDR3: CASTERGNEQFF
J: TRBJ2-1
size: -
V: TRBV19
D: TRBD2

DNA: TGCGCCAGCAGCCAGATCGAAGGGAACAGGGGAAGAGATACGCAGTATTTT
CDR3: CASSQIEGNRGRDTQYF
J: TRBJ2-3
size: -
V: TRBV4-3
D: TRBD1

DNA: TGCGCCAGCAGCCAAGAGAGGGCAGATACGCAGTATTTT
CDR3: CASSQERADTQYF
J: TRBJ2-3
size: few
V: TRBV4-3
D: -

DNA: TGCGCCAGCAGTGAGTCTAGCGGGGGGCCCGGTGAGCAGTTCTTC
CDR3: CASSESSGGPGEQFF
J: TRBJ2-1
size: -
V: TRBV10-2
D: TRBD2

DNA: TGCGCCAGCAGTGAGTCCGGGGAAGAGACCCAGTACTTC
CDR3: CASSESGEETQYF
J: TRBJ2-5
size: -
V: TRBV10-1
D: -